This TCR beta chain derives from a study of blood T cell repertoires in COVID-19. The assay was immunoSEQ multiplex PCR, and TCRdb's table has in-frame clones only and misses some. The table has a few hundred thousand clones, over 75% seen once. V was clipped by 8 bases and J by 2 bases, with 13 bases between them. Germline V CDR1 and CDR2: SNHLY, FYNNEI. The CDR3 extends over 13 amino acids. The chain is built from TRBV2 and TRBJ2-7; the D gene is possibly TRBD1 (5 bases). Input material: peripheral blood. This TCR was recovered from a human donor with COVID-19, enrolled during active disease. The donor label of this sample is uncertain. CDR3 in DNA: TGTGCCAGCTTCAAGCAGGGTCCCTACGAGCAGTACTTC. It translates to CASFKQGPYEQYF.